A selection of T cell receptor beta chains follows, all from one sample in a study of T cell responses to AZD1222 COVID-19 vaccine. The assay was immunoSEQ multiplex PCR, and TCRdb's table has in-frame clones only and misses some. The data show around 100,000 clones, approximately 91% seen once. Sequenced here: peripheral blood, sampled on day 0 of AZD1222 vaccination. These receptor sequences come from an adult in good health. CDR3s include the opening cysteine and the closing phenylalanine or tryptophan. The D gene is left open where the match is weak. The listing skips clone size in some rows; elsewhere it reads once, few, many or a size class.

clone_size d_call j_call v_call cdr3_nt cdr3_aa
once TRBD2 TRBJ2-7 TRBV4-3 TGCGCCAGCAGCCAAGGGACTAGCGGGAGTGGCGAGCAGTACTTC CASSQGTSGSGEQYF
NA NA TRBJ2-7 TRBV3-1/TRBV3-2 TGTGCCAGCAGCCAAGGATGCGGGACCTGCTCCTACGAGCAGTACTTC CASSQGCGTCSYEQYF
few NA TRBJ1-3 TRBV5-5 TGTGCCAGCAGCCTGGACACCCTGCGCACCATATATTTT CASSLDTLRTIYF
NA NA TRBJ1-5 TRBV7-8 TGTGCCAGCAGCTGGGGGAGCTATAGCAATCAGCCCCAGCATTTT CASSWGSYSNQPQHF
few NA TRBJ1-3 TRBV7-2 TGTGCCAGCAGCTTAGAGTTGGTAGGAGGAGGAAACACCATATATTTT CASSLELVGGGNTIYF
NA NA TRBJ2-3 TRBV6-6 TGTGCCAGCAGTTACTCCCCGGACAACACAGATACGCAGTATTTT CASSYSPDNTDTQYF
once NA TRBJ2-1 TRBV7-8 TGTGCCAGCAGCTTACTAGGTTCGCGGAATGAGCAGTTCTTC CASSLLGSRNEQFF
NA NA TRBJ1-1 TRBV7-2 TGTGCCAGCAGCCGGGGGGCCACTGAAGCTTTCTTT CASSRGATEAFF
NA NA TRBJ2-2 TRBV6-4 TGTGCCAGCAGTCCGACAGACTTGGCCGGGGAGCTGTTTTTT CASSPTDLAGELFF
NA TRBD2 TRBJ2-1 TRBV2 TGTGCCAGCAACCAAGGGGAGTGGACTAGCGGGAGAGAATCCCACAATGAGCAGTTCTTC CASNQGEWTSGRESHNEQFF
few NA TRBJ1-5 TRBV30 TGTGCCTCCGCACGACTGAGACAAGGCAATCAGCCCCAGCATTTT CASARLRQGNQPQHF
NA TRBD1 TRBJ2-7 TRBV11-2 TGTGCCAGCAGCTTAGAGGGACAGGGTTCCTACGAGCAGTACTTC CASSLEGQGSYEQYF
NA NA TRBJ2-3 TRBV7-2 TGTGCCAGCAGAGGGCCTAGCACAGATACGCAGTATTTT CASRGPSTDTQYF
NA TRBD1 TRBJ1-5 TRBV4-2 TGTGCCAGCAGCCAAGATGCGTCACAGGGGGCTCAGCCCCAGCATTTT CASSQDASQGAQPQHF
few TRBD1 TRBJ1-1 TRBV6-5 TGTGCCAGCAGTTACTCAAGGGGGCAGGACACTGAAGCTTTCTTT CASSYSRGQDTEAFF
once TRBD2 TRBJ2-1 TRBV7-8 TGTGCCAGCAGCCTTAGGTCAGCGGGAGTGGACAATGAGCAGTTCTTC CASSLRSAGVDNEQFF